This is a list of T cell receptor beta chains from one sample in a study of shared clonotypes between healthy human individuals. Assay: immunoSEQ multiplex PCR; the TCRdb copy retains only in-frame clones and omits some. Of some 510,000 clones in the sample, approximately 85% are singletons; the top ten hold under 15%. Sequencing was carried out using PBMCs. These receptors were collected from a woman aged 40-49 years in good health. Some clones in this sample may be carry-over from other donors' samples. Both conserved end residues are part of each CDR3. The D gene is left open where the match is weak.

.	TRBJ1-5	TRBV28	CASSLKGDQPQHF
.	TRBJ2-6	TRBV6-5	CASSSFIGANVLTF
TRBD1	TRBJ1-2	TRBV18	CASSPTDRDYGYTF
TRBD1	TRBJ1-1	TRBV28	CASSLVVQGLRGAFF
TRBD1	TRBJ1-2	TRBV30	CAWSPATGSSYTF
TRBD2	TRBJ2-1	TRBV7-9	CASSPGGFSYNEQFF
TRBD2	TRBJ2-5	TRBV29-1	CSVRTSGGETQYF
.	TRBJ2-5	TRBV7-9	CASSLGLALWETQYF
.	TRBJ2-7	TRBV11-2	CASSFSASEQYF
.	TRBJ1-2	TRBV5-4	CASSFPENYGYTF
.	TRBJ1-3	TRBV4-2	CASSPYQTMDSGNTIYF
.	TRBJ2-4	TRBV7-9	CASSRKGGLNIQYF
TRBD2	TRBJ2-7	TRBV27	CASSLGGVEQYF
TRBD2	TRBJ2-1	TRBV5-6	CASSKRTSGYNEQFF
.	TRBJ2-1	TRBV7-2	CASSLGGGSPEQFF
TRBD1	TRBJ2-5	TRBV19	CASSRATGGGETQYF
.	TRBJ2-7	TRBV10-3	CAISGKAGTSYEQYF
.	TRBJ2-3	TRBV30	CAWSETVNTDTQYF
.	TRBJ1-1	TRBV10-3	CAISGGQGTEAFF
.	TRBJ2-1	TRBV19	CASSTIPTGREQFF
.	TRBJ2-3	TRBV18	CASSRGAATDTQYF
.	TRBJ2-1	TRBV6-1	CASSERLEMPNEQFF
.	TRBJ2-6	TRBV4-3	CASSQDPGAGANVLTF
TRBD2	TRBJ2-5	TRBV28	CASSQTSAGMETQYF
.	TRBJ1-2	TRBV7-8	CASSKIGTVTNYGYTF